The present T cell receptor beta chain was sequenced within a study of blood T cell repertoires in COVID-19. Study information: PBMCs, B-cell-depleted T cells, or T cells provided the cDNA or gDNA that made up the material.

Measured with immunoSEQ multiplex PCR; TCRdb has only the in-frame clones, and not every one. The table records 400,000 to 450,000 clones, about 91% of them present only once. During active infection, Seattle patients enrolled and were then monitored through disease. This clone appeared a few times. CDR1 MNHEY and CDR2 SMNVEV come from the germline V gene (reference sequence). The J segment lost 9 bases and the V segment lost 4 bases, leaving 18 bases of the junction unmatched. CDR3 size: 18 residues. The V and J genes are TRBV27 and TRBJ1-6, with 7 bases fitting TRBD1. The origin of this receptor is a woman aged 35 to 49 with COVID-19, enrolled during active disease. Sequencing was done on a sample of peripheral blood. The CDR3 DNA is TGTGCCAGCAGTTCCCCTACAAGCACGACAGGGCGGGGTTCACCCCTCCACTTT. Protein: CASSSPTSTTGRGSPLHF.